Listed below are T cell receptor beta chains from one sample, sequenced in a study of T cells after yellow fever vaccination. TCRdb redid the calling of the 5' RACE reads with MiXCR, one entry per CDR3 protein. Of some 80,000 distinct CDR3 sequences in the sample, 10% to 15% were seen once. The input for sequencing was CD8+ T cells not binding an NS4B(214-222) dextramer, sorted from PBMCs, taken less than 25 days after the first yellow fever vaccination. The receptor set was obtained from a man between 18 and 35 years old who received the YFV17D yellow fever vaccine. The CDR3 runs from the conserved cysteine through the conserved F or W. A D gene is named only where the DNA matches it firmly. Clone sizes are given selectively: once, few, many, or a class where the clone is expanded.

V gene: TRBV7-6
J gene: TRBJ2-3
clone size: .
D gene: TRBD2
CDR3 DNA: TGTGCCAGCAGCTCAGCGGGGGGGGGGACAGATACGCAGTATTTT
CDR3 protein: CASSSAGGGTDTQYF

V gene: TRBV12-3/TRBV12-4
J gene: TRBJ2-3
clone size: .
D gene: .
CDR3 DNA: TGTGCCAGCAGTTTCGGTCCTGGGCAGCTTAGCACAGATACGCAGTATTTT
CDR3 protein: CASSFGPGQLSTDTQYF

V gene: TRBV29-1
J gene: TRBJ2-2
clone size: .
D gene: .
CDR3 DNA: TGCAGCGTCTCGGGACAAAGCACCGGGGAGCTGTTTTTT
CDR3 protein: CSVSGQSTGELFF

V gene: TRBV14
J gene: TRBJ1-4
clone size: few
D gene: .
CDR3 DNA: TGTGCCAGCAGCCAAGTGCCCGGTCGCGTGGGGAAACTGTTTTTT
CDR3 protein: CASSQVPGRVGKLFF

V gene: TRBV7-9
J gene: TRBJ2-3
clone size: few
D gene: .
CDR3 DNA: TGTGCCAGCTCGCAGACTATCGAAGATACGCAGTATTTT
CDR3 protein: CASSQTIEDTQYF

V gene: TRBV19
J gene: TRBJ2-2
clone size: .
D gene: .
CDR3 DNA: TGTGCCAGTAGTATGACAGGCCACCTAACCGGGGAGCTGTTTTTT
CDR3 protein: CASSMTGHLTGELFF

V gene: TRBV12-3/TRBV12-4
J gene: TRBJ2-3
clone size: .
D gene: .
CDR3 DNA: TGTGCCAGCAGTCCCGGGGTGAGCACAGATACGCAGTATTTT
CDR3 protein: CASSPGVSTDTQYF

V gene: TRBV7-2
J gene: TRBJ2-3
clone size: .
D gene: .
CDR3 DNA: TGTGCCAGCCGCTCGGGATTTTCCAGCACAGATACGCAGTATTTT
CDR3 protein: CASRSGFSSTDTQYF

V gene: TRBV7-9
J gene: TRBJ2-5
clone size: few
D gene: .
CDR3 DNA: TGTGCCAGCAGCTCCGGAAAGAAGACCCAGTACTTC
CDR3 protein: CASSSGKKTQYF

V gene: TRBV11-1
J gene: TRBJ2-2
clone size: .
D gene: TRBD1
CDR3 DNA: TGTGCCAGCAGCTGGACCGGGACAGGGGATTTGGAGCTGTTTTTT
CDR3 protein: CASSWTGTGDLELFF

V gene: TRBV10-2
J gene: TRBJ2-3
clone size: few
D gene: TRBD2
CDR3 DNA: TGCGCCAGCAGACAAAGCGGGGGGGCCCCAGATACGCAGTATTTT
CDR3 protein: CASRQSGGAPDTQYF

V gene: TRBV12-3/TRBV12-4
J gene: TRBJ2-3
clone size: few
D gene: .
CDR3 DNA: TGTGCCAGCGGCGAGAGTTGGGATACGCAGTATTTT
CDR3 protein: CASGESWDTQYF

V gene: TRBV5-1
J gene: TRBJ1-1
clone size: many
D gene: .
CDR3 DNA: TGCGCCAGCAGCTTGGCTTCGGGGTGGCCTGAAGCTTTCTTT
CDR3 protein: CASSLASGWPEAFF

V gene: TRBV28
J gene: TRBJ2-4
clone size: few
D gene: TRBD2
CDR3 DNA: TGTGCCAGCAGACTAGCGGGGGGCAAAAACATTCAGTACTTC
CDR3 protein: CASRLAGGKNIQYF

V gene: TRBV7-6
J gene: TRBJ2-3
clone size: .
D gene: TRBD1
CDR3 DNA: TGTGCCAGCAGCCCGGGACAGGGTGGGAGCACAGATACGCAGTATTTT
CDR3 protein: CASSPGQGGSTDTQYF

V gene: TRBV29-1
J gene: TRBJ1-2
clone size: .
D gene: .
CDR3 DNA: TGCAGCGTTGAAGGCCACCCCAACAGGGTTGTTGGCTACACCTTC
CDR3 protein: CSVEGHPNRVVGYTF

V gene: TRBV20-1
J gene: TRBJ2-7
clone size: .
D gene: .
CDR3 DNA: TGCAGTGCTAGAGATTTGAGGAGCCATCCTACCTACGAGCAGTACTTC
CDR3 protein: CSARDLRSHPTYEQYF

V gene: TRBV7-6
J gene: TRBJ2-1
clone size: few
D gene: TRBD2
CDR3 DNA: TGTGCCAGCAGCCCGGCGTGGGGGGGCGGGGGGACCTACAATGAGCAGTTCTTC
CDR3 protein: CASSPAWGGGGTYNEQFF

V gene: TRBV7-9
J gene: TRBJ1-4
clone size: .
D gene: .
CDR3 DNA: TGTGCCAGCAGCTTATTCGCGGGGCCCGCTAATGAAAAACTGTTTTTT
CDR3 protein: CASSLFAGPANEKLFF

V gene: TRBV6-5
J gene: TRBJ1-2
clone size: .
D gene: .
CDR3 DNA: TGTGCCAGCAGCTCGGCTTGGTACTATGGCTACACCTTC
CDR3 protein: CASSSAWYYGYTF

V gene: TRBV6-1
J gene: TRBJ1-2
clone size: few
D gene: .
CDR3 DNA: TGTGCCAGCAACCCAAGCCGGGGGTTTCGCTTCTATGGCTACACCTTC
CDR3 protein: CASNPSRGFRFYGYTF

V gene: TRBV7-9
J gene: TRBJ2-5
clone size: .
D gene: .
CDR3 DNA: TGTGCCAGCAGCTTAGGAGGCCGGGAAGGGACCCAGTACTTC
CDR3 protein: CASSLGGREGTQYF

V gene: TRBV11-2
J gene: TRBJ2-7
clone size: .
D gene: .
CDR3 DNA: TGTGCCAGCAGCTTAGGCGAGCAGTACTTC
CDR3 protein: CASSLGEQYF

V gene: TRBV4-1
J gene: TRBJ1-1
clone size: few
D gene: .
CDR3 DNA: TGCGCCAGCAGCCAAGCCGTGACGTGGTCGAGTGAAGCTTTCTTT
CDR3 protein: CASSQAVTWSSEAFF

V gene: TRBV27
J gene: TRBJ1-5
clone size: many
D gene: .
CDR3 DNA: TGTGCCAGCAGTCCGGGGGTGGGGAATCAGCCCCAGCATTTT
CDR3 protein: CASSPGVGNQPQHF

V gene: TRBV4-1
J gene: TRBJ1-4
clone size: .
D gene: .
CDR3 DNA: TGCGCCAGCAGCCCCCCCGCAACTAATGAAAAACTGTTTTTT
CDR3 protein: CASSPPATNEKLFF

V gene: TRBV24-1
J gene: TRBJ2-1
clone size: few
D gene: .
CDR3 DNA: TGTGCCACCGAAGAGGGGCCGCGAGGGTCCTACAATGAGCAGTTCTTC
CDR3 protein: CATEEGPRGSYNEQFF

V gene: TRBV10-1
J gene: TRBJ2-7
clone size: .
D gene: .
CDR3 DNA: TGCGCCAGCAGTGAGTCGATCGGGTCCGAGCAGTACTTC
CDR3 protein: CASSESIGSEQYF

V gene: TRBV14
J gene: TRBJ2-5
clone size: few
D gene: .
CDR3 DNA: TGTGCCAGCAGCCAAGATCCCACAAATTTCCAAGAGACCCAGTACTTC
CDR3 protein: CASSQDPTNFQETQYF

V gene: TRBV5-6
J gene: TRBJ2-7
clone size: .
D gene: TRBD2
CDR3 DNA: TGTGCCAGCAGCCCGATGGGACTAGCGGGGTCCTACGAGCAGTACTTC
CDR3 protein: CASSPMGLAGSYEQYF

V gene: TRBV4-1
J gene: TRBJ2-1
clone size: .
D gene: TRBD2
CDR3 DNA: TGCGCCAGCAGCCAAGAGACGGAGAGCGGGGGGGCCCGGTATGAGCAGTTCTTC
CDR3 protein: CASSQETESGGARYEQFF

V gene: TRBV29-1
J gene: TRBJ2-1
clone size: .
D gene: TRBD1
CDR3 DNA: TGCAGCGTAAGGGACAGGTACAATGAGCAGTTCTTC
CDR3 protein: CSVRDRYNEQFF

V gene: TRBV7-9
J gene: TRBJ2-3
clone size: few
D gene: TRBD1
CDR3 DNA: TGTGCCAGCAGCTTCCACAGGGGGGAGTTCACAGATACGCAGTATTTT
CDR3 protein: CASSFHRGEFTDTQYF

V gene: TRBV19
J gene: TRBJ1-5
clone size: few
D gene: .
CDR3 DNA: TGTGCCAGTAGCCGGGGATCTTATCAGCCCCAGCATTTT
CDR3 protein: CASSRGSYQPQHF

V gene: TRBV6-5
J gene: TRBJ1-2
clone size: .
D gene: .
CDR3 DNA: TGTGCCAGCAGTTACTCGACCTCGGGGGTCAATGGCTACACCTTC
CDR3 protein: CASSYSTSGVNGYTF

V gene: TRBV6-5
J gene: TRBJ2-1
clone size: .
D gene: TRBD2
CDR3 DNA: TGTGCCAGCAGTACCCCGGGGGGACCCTACAATGAGCAGTTCTTC
CDR3 protein: CASSTPGGPYNEQFF

V gene: TRBV11-2
J gene: TRBJ2-5
clone size: few
D gene: .
CDR3 DNA: TGTGCCAGCAGCTCGGACAAGCAGCAAGAGACCCAGTACTTC
CDR3 protein: CASSSDKQQETQYF

V gene: TRBV7-9
J gene: TRBJ1-1
clone size: .
D gene: .
CDR3 DNA: TGTGCCAGCAGCCTCAGGACATCTCTCTTT
CDR3 protein: CASSLRTSLF

V gene: TRBV18
J gene: TRBJ1-5
clone size: .
D gene: .
CDR3 DNA: TGTGCCAGCTCACCAGGGTATAGCAATCAGCCCCAGCATTTT
CDR3 protein: CASSPGYSNQPQHF

V gene: TRBV6-6
J gene: TRBJ2-3
clone size: .
D gene: .
CDR3 DNA: TGTGCCACCTCACCGCGTGGAGATACGCAGTATTTT
CDR3 protein: CATSPRGDTQYF

V gene: TRBV24-1
J gene: TRBJ2-3
clone size: few
D gene: TRBD2
CDR3 DNA: TGTGCCACCGAGGTTAAAGAAGGGACTAGCGTTACAGATACGCAGTATTTT
CDR3 protein: CATEVKEGTSVTDTQYF

V gene: TRBV29-1
J gene: TRBJ2-2
clone size: few
D gene: .
CDR3 DNA: TGCAGCGTCCCCAAGGGGTGGAACACCGGGGAGCTGTTTTTT
CDR3 protein: CSVPKGWNTGELFF

V gene: TRBV5-1
J gene: TRBJ2-2
clone size: few
D gene: TRBD1
CDR3 DNA: TGCGCCAGCAGCTTCCGAGGGGGCATTAACACCGGGGAGCTGTTTTTT
CDR3 protein: CASSFRGGINTGELFF

V gene: TRBV7-2
J gene: TRBJ2-7
clone size: .
D gene: .
CDR3 DNA: TGTGCCAGCAGCCCGATGTGGGGGGTAGGAAGCGAGCAGTACTTC
CDR3 protein: CASSPMWGVGSEQYF

V gene: TRBV7-6
J gene: TRBJ1-1
clone size: .
D gene: .
CDR3 DNA: TGTGCCAGCAGCTTAGGAAAGTACACTGAAGCTTTCTTT
CDR3 protein: CASSLGKYTEAFF

V gene: TRBV27
J gene: TRBJ2-5
clone size: many
D gene: .
CDR3 DNA: TGTGCCAGCAGGGGGACCGCCGATATGACCCAGTACTTC
CDR3 protein: CASRGTADMTQYF